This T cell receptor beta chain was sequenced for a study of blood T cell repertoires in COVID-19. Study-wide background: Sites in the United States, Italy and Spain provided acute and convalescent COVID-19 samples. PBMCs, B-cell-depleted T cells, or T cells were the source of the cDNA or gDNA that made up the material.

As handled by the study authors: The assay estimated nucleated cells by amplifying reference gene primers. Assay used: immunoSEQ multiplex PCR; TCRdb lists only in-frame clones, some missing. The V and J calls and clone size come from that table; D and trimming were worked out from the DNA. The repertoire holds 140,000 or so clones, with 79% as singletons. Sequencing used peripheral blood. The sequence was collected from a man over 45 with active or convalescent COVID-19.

CDR3 DNA: TGTGCCAGCAGCTTTTTGAGTTCCGACAGTGGTTATGGCTACACCTTC. Its protein is CASSFLSSDSGYGYTF. The chain is built from TRBV7-9 and TRBJ1-2; tentative D call: TRBD1 (5 bases). The V and J ends lost 3 bases and 5 bases respectively, with 19 bases between them. The CDR3 has 16 amino acids. Looked up from germline, CDR1 is SEHNR and CDR2 is FQNEAQ (reference sequence). Drawing the rest from reference TRBV7-9 and TRBJ1-2, the complete variable domain is DTGVSQNPRHKITKRGQNVTFRCDPISEHNRLYWYRQTLGQGPEFLTYFQNEAQLEKSRLLSDRFSAERPKGSFSTLEIQRTEQGDSAMYLCASSFLSSDSGYGYTFGSGTRLTVV.